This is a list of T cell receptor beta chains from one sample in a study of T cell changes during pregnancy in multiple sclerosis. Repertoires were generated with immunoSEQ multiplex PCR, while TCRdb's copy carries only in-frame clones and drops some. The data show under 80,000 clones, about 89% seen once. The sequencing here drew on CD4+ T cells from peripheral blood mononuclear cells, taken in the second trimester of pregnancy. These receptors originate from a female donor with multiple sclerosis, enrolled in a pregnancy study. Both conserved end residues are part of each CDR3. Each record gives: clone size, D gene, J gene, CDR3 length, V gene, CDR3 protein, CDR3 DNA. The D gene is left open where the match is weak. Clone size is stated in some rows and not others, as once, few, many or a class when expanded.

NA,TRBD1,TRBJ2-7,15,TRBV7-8,CASSPGRTGRQEQYF,TGTGCCAGCAGCCCGGGACGGACAGGGCGTCAGGAGCAGTACTTC
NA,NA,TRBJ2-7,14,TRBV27,CASSYRPNGYEQYF,TGTGCCAGCAGTTACAGACCCAATGGTTACGAGCAGTACTTC
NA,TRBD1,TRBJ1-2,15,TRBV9,CASSSYPGQGDGYTF,TGTGCCAGCAGCTCCTACCCGGGACAGGGGGATGGCTACACCTTC
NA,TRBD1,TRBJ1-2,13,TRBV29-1,CSVVSGQGNGYTF,TGCAGCGTTGTATCAGGACAGGGCAATGGCTACACCTTC
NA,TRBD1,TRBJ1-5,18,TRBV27,CASSLETDRGKYNQPQHF,TGTGCCAGCAGTTTAGAGACCGACAGGGGGAAATACAATCAGCCCCAGCATTTT
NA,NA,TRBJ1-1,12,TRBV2,CASSSQGTEAFF,TGTGCCAGCAGCTCCCAGGGAACTGAAGCTTTCTTT
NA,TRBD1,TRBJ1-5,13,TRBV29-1,CSATGTENQPQHF,TGCAGCGCCACCGGGACAGAAAATCAGCCCCAGCATTTT
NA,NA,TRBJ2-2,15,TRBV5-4,CASSLGVRDTGELFF,TGTGCCAGCAGCTTGGGGGTTCGGGACACCGGGGAGCTGTTTTTT
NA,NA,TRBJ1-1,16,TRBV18,CASSSRNRVGNTEAFF,TGTGCCAGCTCATCGAGGAACAGGGTTGGGAACACTGAAGCTTTCTTT
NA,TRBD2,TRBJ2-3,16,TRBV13,CASLLAGLRGADTQYF,TGTGCCAGCTTGCTAGCGGGCCTCCGCGGGGCAGATACGCAGTATTTT
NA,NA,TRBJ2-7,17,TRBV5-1,CASSFRPTGETSYEQYF,TGCGCCAGCAGCTTCCGTCCCACAGGAGAGACTTCCTACGAGCAGTACTTC
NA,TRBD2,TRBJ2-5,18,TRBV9,CASSVGLAGGPAQETQYF,TGTGCCAGCAGCGTAGGGCTAGCGGGGGGTCCCGCCCAAGAGACCCAGTACTTC
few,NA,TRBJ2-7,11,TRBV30,CAWSGAYEQYF,TGTGCCTGGAGTGGCGCCTACGAGCAGTACTTC
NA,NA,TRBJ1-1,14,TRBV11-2,CASRPDRIYTEAFF,TGTGCCAGCAGGCCAGACAGAATTTACACTGAAGCTTTCTTT
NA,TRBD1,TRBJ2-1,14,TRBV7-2,CASSRDRGFREQFF,TGTGCCAGCAGTCGGGACAGGGGCTTCAGGGAGCAGTTCTTC
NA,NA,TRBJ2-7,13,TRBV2,CASSPRFDYEQYF,TGTGCCAGCTCCCCCAGATTCGACTACGAGCAGTACTTC
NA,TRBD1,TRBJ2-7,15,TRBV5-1,CASSSGQGALDEQYF,TGCGCCAGCAGCTCAGGACAGGGGGCGCTGGACGAGCAGTACTTC
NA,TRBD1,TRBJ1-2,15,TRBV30,CAWSVRAGGVFGYTF,TGTGCCTGGAGTGTTCGGGCAGGGGGCGTCTTTGGCTACACCTTC
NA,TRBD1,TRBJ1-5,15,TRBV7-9,CASSLGTGISQPQHF,TGTGCCAGCAGCTTAGGGACAGGGATTAGTCAGCCCCAGCATTTT
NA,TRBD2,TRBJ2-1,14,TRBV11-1,CASSTGLAGGEQFF,TGTGCCAGCAGCACCGGACTAGCGGGAGGTGAGCAGTTCTTC
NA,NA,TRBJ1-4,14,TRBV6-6,CASSYRGQNEKLFF,TGTGCCAGCAGTTACAGGGGCCAAAATGAAAAACTGTTTTTT
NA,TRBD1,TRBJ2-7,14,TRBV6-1,CASIDRTGSYEQYF,TGTGCCAGCATCGACCGGACAGGCTCCTACGAGCAGTACTTC
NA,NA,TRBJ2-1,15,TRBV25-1,CASSSMGWRDNEQFF,TGTGCCAGCAGTTCGATGGGGTGGAGGGATAATGAGCAGTTCTTC
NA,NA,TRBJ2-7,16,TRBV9,CASSPRGNQGIYEQYF,TGTGCCAGCAGCCCTAGGGGCAACCAGGGTATTTACGAGCAGTACTTC
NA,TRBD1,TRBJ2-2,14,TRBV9,CASSLTGAWGELFF,TGTGCCAGCAGTCTTACAGGGGCATGGGGGGAGCTGTTTTTT
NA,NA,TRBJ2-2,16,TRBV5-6,CASSPAGMGYTGELFF,TGTGCCAGCAGCCCCGCCGGGATGGGATACACCGGGGAGCTGTTTTTT
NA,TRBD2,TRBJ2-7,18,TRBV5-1,CASSSSPGTSGRGNEQYF,TGCGCCAGCAGCTCTAGTCCCGGGACTAGCGGGAGAGGTAACGAGCAGTACTTC
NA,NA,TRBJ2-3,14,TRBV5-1,CASSRGGTTDTQYF,TGCGCCAGCAGCAGGGGTGGCACCACAGATACGCAGTATTTT
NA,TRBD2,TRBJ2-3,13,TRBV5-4,CASRSSGIVGQYF,TGTGCCAGCAGGTCGAGCGGGATAGTCGGGCAGTATTTT
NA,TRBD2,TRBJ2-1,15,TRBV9,CASSVGGGWSNEQFF,TGTGCCAGCAGCGTAGGCGGGGGATGGAGTAATGAGCAGTTCTTC
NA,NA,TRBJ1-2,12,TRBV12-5,CASGSGVGGYTF,TGTGCTAGTGGTTCAGGGGTAGGTGGCTACACCTTC
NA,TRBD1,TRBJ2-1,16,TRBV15,CATSRGVAGGQLEQFF,TGTGCCACCAGCAGGGGAGTGGCAGGGGGCCAACTAGAGCAGTTCTTC
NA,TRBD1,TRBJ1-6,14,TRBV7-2,CASSSGQGTSPLHF,TGTGCCAGCAGCAGTGGACAGGGGACTTCACCCCTCCACTTT
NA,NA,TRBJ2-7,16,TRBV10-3,CAISDHSSGHFLEQYF,TGTGCCATCAGTGACCACTCGTCGGGACACTTTCTCGAGCAGTACTTC
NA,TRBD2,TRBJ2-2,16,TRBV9,CASSGRDYLNTGELFF,TGTGCCAGCAGCGGTCGGGACTACCTGAACACCGGGGAGCTGTTTTTT
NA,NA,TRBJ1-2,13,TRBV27,CASSLAGGYGYTF,TGTGCCAGCAGTCTCGCGGGCGGCTATGGCTACACCTTC
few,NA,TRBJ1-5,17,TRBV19,CASSKEGSIRFNQPQHF,TGTGCCAGTAGTAAGGAGGGATCCATAAGGTTCAATCAGCCCCAGCATTTT
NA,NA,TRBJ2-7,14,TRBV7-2,CASSLEGGAYEQYF,TGTGCCAGCAGCTTAGAAGGGGGTGCCTACGAGCAGTACTTC
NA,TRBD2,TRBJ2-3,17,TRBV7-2,CASSLSRTSGGTDTQYF,TGTGCCAGCAGCTTATCTCGGACTAGCGGTGGCACAGATACGCAGTATTTT
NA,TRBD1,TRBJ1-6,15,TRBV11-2,CASSLEDRGSSPLHF,TGTGCCAGCAGCTTGGAAGACAGGGGAAGTTCACCCCTCCACTTT
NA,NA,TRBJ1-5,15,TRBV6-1,CASSERHHSNQPQHF,TGTGCCAGCAGTGAAAGACACCATAGCAATCAGCCCCAGCATTTT
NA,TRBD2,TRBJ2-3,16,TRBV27,CASRGPREGRGDTQYF,TGTGCCAGCAGGGGCCCGCGGGAGGGCCGGGGAGATACGCAGTATTTT
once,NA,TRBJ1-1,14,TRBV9,CASSGLVLGTEAFF,TGTGCCAGCAGCGGACTCGTCCTAGGCACTGAAGCTTTCTTT
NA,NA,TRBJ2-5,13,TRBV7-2,CASSLQGQETQYF,TGTGCCAGCAGCTTACAGGGCCAAGAGACCCAGTACTTC
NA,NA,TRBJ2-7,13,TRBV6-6,CASSYGGTYEQYF,TGTGCCAGCAGTTACGGGGGCACCTACGAGCAGTACTTC
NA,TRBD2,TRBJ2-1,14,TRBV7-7,CASSLGLANNEQFF,TGTGCTAGCAGCCTTGGACTAGCGAACAATGAGCAGTTCTTC
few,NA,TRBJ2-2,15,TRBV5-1,CASSFTGLGTGELFF,TGCGCCAGCAGCTTTACAGGGTTGGGCACCGGGGAGCTGTTTTTT
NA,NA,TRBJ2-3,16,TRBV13,CASSSIGAGITDTQYF,TGTGCCAGCAGCTCCATCGGCGCGGGGATCACAGATACGCAGTATTTT
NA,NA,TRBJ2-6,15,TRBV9,CASSSGTLGANVLTF,TGTGCCAGCAGCTCCGGGACATTAGGGGCCAACGTCCTGACTTTC
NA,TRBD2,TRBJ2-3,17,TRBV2,CASSERGTSGSTDTQYF,TGTGCCAGCAGTGAAAGGGGGACTAGCGGGAGTACAGATACGCAGTATTTT
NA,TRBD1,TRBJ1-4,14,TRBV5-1,CASSRDREREKLFF,TGCGCCAGCAGCCGGGACAGGGAACGTGAAAAACTGTTTTTT
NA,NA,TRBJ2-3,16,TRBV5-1,CASSRTTGQSTDTQYF,TGCGCCAGCAGCCGAACAACGGGACAAAGCACAGATACGCAGTATTTT
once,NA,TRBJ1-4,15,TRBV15,CATSRGTSTNEKLFF,TGTGCCACCAGCAGAGGGACATCAACTAATGAAAAACTGTTTTTT
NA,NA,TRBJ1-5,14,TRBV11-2,CASSSNAGNQPQHF,TGTGCCAGCAGCTCAAACGCGGGCAATCAGCCCCAGCATTTT
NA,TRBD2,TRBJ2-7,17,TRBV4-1,CASSQEIAGALSYEQYF,TGCGCCAGCAGCCAGGAGATAGCGGGAGCCCTCTCCTACGAGCAGTACTTC